This T cell receptor (beta chain) was documented in a study of neurological immune-mediated disorders. 2 million unsorted PBMCs were stored in RNAlater at -80 °C before RNA extraction. MiXCR, applied by TCRdb to the 5' RACE reads, yields one record per CDR3 protein. The sample holds 20,000 to 30,000 distinct CDR3 sequences; 2% to 2.5% are singletons and the top ten take 2.3%. Sample share makes this clonotype medium-sized. This CDR3 has 18 residues. The sequenced material came from PBMCs. This TCR derives from a woman in her forties or fifties with multiple sclerosis. The rearrangement uses TRBV21-1 and TRBJ1-1; the table gives TRBD1 as D, unverified against the DNA. TRBV21-1 corresponds to a pseudogene. CDR3 region: CASSRAGSGTCLNTEAFF. The CDR3 DNA reads as TGTGCCAGCAGCAGAGCAGGATCCGGGACATGTCTGAACACTGAAGCTTTCTTT.